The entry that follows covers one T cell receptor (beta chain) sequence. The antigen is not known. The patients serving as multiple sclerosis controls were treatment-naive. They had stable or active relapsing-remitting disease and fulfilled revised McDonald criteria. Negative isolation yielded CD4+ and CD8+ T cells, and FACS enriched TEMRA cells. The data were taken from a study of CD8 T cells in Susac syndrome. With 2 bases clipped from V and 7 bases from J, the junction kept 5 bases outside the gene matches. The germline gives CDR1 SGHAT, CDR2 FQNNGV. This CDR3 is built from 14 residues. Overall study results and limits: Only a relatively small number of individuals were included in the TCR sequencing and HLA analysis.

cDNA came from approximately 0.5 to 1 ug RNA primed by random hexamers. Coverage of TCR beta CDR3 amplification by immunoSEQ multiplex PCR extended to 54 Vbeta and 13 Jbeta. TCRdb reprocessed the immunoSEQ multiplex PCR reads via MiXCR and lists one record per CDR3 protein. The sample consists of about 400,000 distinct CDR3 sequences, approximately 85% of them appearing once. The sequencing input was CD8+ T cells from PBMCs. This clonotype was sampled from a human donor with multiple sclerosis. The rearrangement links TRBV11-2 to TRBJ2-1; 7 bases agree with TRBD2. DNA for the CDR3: TGTGCCAGCAGCTTAATGACAGCGGGGAATGAGCAGTTCTTC. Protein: CASSLMTAGNEQFF.